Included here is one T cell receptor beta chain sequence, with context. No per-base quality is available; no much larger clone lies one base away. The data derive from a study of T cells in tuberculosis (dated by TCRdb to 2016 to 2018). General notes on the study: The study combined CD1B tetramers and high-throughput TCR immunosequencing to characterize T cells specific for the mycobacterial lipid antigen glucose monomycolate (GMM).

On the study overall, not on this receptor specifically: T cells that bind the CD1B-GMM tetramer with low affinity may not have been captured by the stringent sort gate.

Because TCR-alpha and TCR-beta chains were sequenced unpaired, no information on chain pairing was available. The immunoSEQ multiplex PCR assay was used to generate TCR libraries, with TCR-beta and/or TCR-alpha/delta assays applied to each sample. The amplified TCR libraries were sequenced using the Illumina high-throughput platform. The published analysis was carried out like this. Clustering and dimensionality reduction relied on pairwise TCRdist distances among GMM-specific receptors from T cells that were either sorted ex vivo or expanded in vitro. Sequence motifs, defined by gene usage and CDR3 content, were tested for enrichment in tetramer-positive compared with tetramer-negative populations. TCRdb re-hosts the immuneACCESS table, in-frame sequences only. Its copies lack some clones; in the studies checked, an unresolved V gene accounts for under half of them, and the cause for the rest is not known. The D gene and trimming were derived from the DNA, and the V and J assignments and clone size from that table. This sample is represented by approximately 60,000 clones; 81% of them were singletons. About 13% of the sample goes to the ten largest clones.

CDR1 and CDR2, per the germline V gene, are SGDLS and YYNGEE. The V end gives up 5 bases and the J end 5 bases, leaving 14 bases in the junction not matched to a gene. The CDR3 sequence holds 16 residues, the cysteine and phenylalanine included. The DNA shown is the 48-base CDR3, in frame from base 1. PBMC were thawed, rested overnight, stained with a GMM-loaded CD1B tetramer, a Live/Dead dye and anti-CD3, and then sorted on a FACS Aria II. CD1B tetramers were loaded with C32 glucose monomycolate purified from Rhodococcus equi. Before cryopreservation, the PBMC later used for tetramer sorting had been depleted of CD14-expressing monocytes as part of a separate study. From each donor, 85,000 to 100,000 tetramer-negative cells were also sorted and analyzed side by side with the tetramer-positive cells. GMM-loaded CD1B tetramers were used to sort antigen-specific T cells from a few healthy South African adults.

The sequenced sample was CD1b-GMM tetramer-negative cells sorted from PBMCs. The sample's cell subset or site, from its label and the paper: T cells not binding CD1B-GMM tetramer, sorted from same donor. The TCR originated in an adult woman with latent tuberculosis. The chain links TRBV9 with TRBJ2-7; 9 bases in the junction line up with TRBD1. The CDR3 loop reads CASSRFPGTGNDEQYF. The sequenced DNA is TGTGCCAGCAGTCGCTTCCCCGGGACAGGGAATGACGAGCAGTACTTC.